This T cell receptor beta chain appears in the sequencing data of a study of blood T cell repertoires in COVID-19. Study summary: Material from acute and convalescent COVID-19 was sourced from the United States, Italy and Spain.

Here immunoSEQ multiplex PCR was the method, and the copy in TCRdb shows in-frame clones only, minus some. The table shows over 70,000 clones, with approximately 85% occurring only once. This CDR3 is built from 13 residues. CDR1 and CDR2 (germline): LGHDT, YNNKEL (reference sequence). The trim removed 8 bases at V and 5 bases at J, leaving 6 bases unmatched. Sequenced: peripheral blood. The TCR originated in a man in his 60s with COVID-19, enrolled during active disease. The chain recombines TRBV3-1 (or the pseudogene TRBV3-2) with TRBJ1-5; 7 bases fit TRBD1. CDR3 amino acids: CASSGTVDQPQHF. The CDR3, as DNA: TGTGCCAGCTCGGGGACAGTAGATCAGCCCCAGCATTTT.